The 24 T cell receptor beta chains listed next were all sequenced from one sample in a study of T cells after yellow fever vaccination. TCRdb reprocessed the 5' RACE reads with MiXCR, giving one entry per CDR3 protein. Of some 120,000 distinct CDR3 sequences listed, 13% to 15% are singletons. The source material was CD8+ T cells sorted from PBMCs, sampled 5 days after the yellow fever booster vaccination. Source of these receptors: a man between 18 and 29 years old who received the YFV17D yellow fever vaccine.

V gene TRBV9 combines with J gene TRBJ2-3, with unresolved D. The CDR3 contains 16 residues. V was trimmed by 0 bases and J by 0 bases, leaving 11 bases between them. Germline V CDR1 and CDR2: SGDLS, YYNGEE. CDR3 DNA sequence: TGTGCCAGCAGCGTAGCCTGGGGAACTAGCACAGATACGCAGTATTTT. Residues: CASSVAWGTSTDTQYF.

The chain has TRBV11-2 and TRBJ2-5; D gene uncertain. The CDR3 spans 12 residues. Trimming shortened V by 1 base and J by 7 bases, and 7 bases separated the two germline ends. Germline V gives CDR1 SGHAT, CDR2 FQNNGV. The CDR3 DNA reads as TGTGCCAGCAGCTTAGGCTCCGGGACCCAGTACTTC. Its translation is CASSLGSGTQYF. The full variable domain, rest sourced from reference TRBV11-2 and TRBJ2-5, is EAGVAQSPRYKIIEKRQSVAFWCNPISGHATLYWYQQILGQGPKLLIQFQNNGVVDDSQLPKDRFSAERLKGVDSTLKIQPAKLEDSAVYLCASSLGSGTQYFGPGTRLLVL.

This clonotype was detected a few times. V usage is TRBV11-2 and J usage is TRBJ2-1; TRBD2 aligns across 12 bases. V shed 1 base and J 7 bases; nucleotides not matched to a gene: 11. The CDR3 is made up of 18 amino acids. Germline-derived CDR1 and CDR2 are SGHAT and FQNNGV. The CDR3 DNA reads TGTGCCAGCAGCTTAGGACGCCTAGCGGGGGGGCCCGAAAATGAGCAGTTCTTC. It translates to CASSLGRLAGGPENEQFF.

The sample holds many counts of this clonotype. The chain links TRBV4-1 to TRBJ2-3; D gene uncertain. CDR1 is MGHRA, CDR2 YSYEKL, per germline. CDR3 length equals 12 residues. The V and J ends lost 2 bases and 6 bases respectively, with 6 bases between them. CDR3 DNA sequence: TGCGCCAGCAGCCAACTATCCGATACGCAGTATTTT. It specifies CASSQLSDTQYF.

This clonotype was detected only a few times. The V and J genes are TRBV5-1 and TRBJ2-5; possibly TRBD2 for D (5 bases). Germline CDR1 reads SGHRS; CDR2 reads YFSETQ. The CDR3 contains 14 residues. Trimming shortened V by 3 bases and J by 0 bases, and 9 bases separated the two germline ends. The CDR3 sequence: CASSSLAYQETQYF. CDR3 nucleotide sequence: TGCGCCAGCAGCTCGTTAGCGTACCAAGAGACCCAGTACTTC.

This clonotype occurred a few times. The chain joins TRBV30 to TRBJ1-2, with 8 positions matching TRBD1. J lost 1 base, V lost 7 bases, and 11 bases had no gene match. The CDR3 sequence is 15 residues long. CDR1 and CDR2 from the germline V gene are GTSNPN and SVGIG (reference sequence). CDR3 DNA sequence: TGTGCCTTACATTTGGACAGGGAAGTTAACTATGGCTACACCTTC. Protein sequence: CALHLDREVNYGYTF.

This clonotype was found many times. The CDR3 bases are TGTGCCAGCAGTTTGAGTAGCGGGGGGGCGAATGAGCAGTTCTTC. Its protein product is CASSLSSGGANEQFF. The rearrangement links TRBV27 to TRBJ2-1; 11 bases map to TRBD2. The CDR3 covers 15 residues. Germline V gene lookup returns CDR1 MNHEY and CDR2 SMNVEV (reference sequence). V lost 3 bases, J lost 7 bases, and 5 bases stayed unmatched.

This clonotype was counted only a few times. The chain couples TRBV15 to TRBJ2-3; 7 bases are shared with TRBD2. Germline V gene lookup returns CDR1 LNHNV and CDR2 YYDKDF (reference sequence). The CDR3 has 15 amino acids. The J segment lost 1 base and the V segment lost 0 bases, leaving 1 base of the junction unmatched. CDR3 DNA: TGTGCCACCAGCAGAGATCGGGGGGGCACAGATACGCAGTATTTT. It encodes CATSRDRGGTDTQYF. Full variable domain (missing parts from reference TRBV15 and TRBJ2-3): DAMVIQNPRYQVTQFGKPVTLSCSQTLNHNVMYWYQQKSSQAPKLLFHYYDKDFNNEADTPDNFQSRRPNTSFCFLDIRSPGLGDTAMYLCATSRDRGGTDTQYFGPGTRLTVL.

This sequence joins TRBV7-9 and TRBJ2-3; 12 nucleotides line up with TRBD2. This CDR3 is 15 amino acids long. Per germline, CDR1 SEHNR and CDR2 FQNEAQ (reference sequence). Trimming cost V 6 bases and J 5 bases; bases outside gene matches: 6. The CDR3 protein is CASSLTSGGEDTQYF. The DNA of the CDR3 is TGTGCCAGCAGTTTGACTAGCGGGGGAGAAGATACGCAGTATTTT.

This clonotype was found many times. The rearrangement joins TRBV7-7 to TRBJ2-6; TRBD1 matches at 7 bases. From germline, CDR1 is SSHAT and CDR2 FNYEAQ (reference sequence). The CDR3 runs to 17 residues. The J segment lost 0 bases and the V segment lost 4 bases, leaving 6 bases of the junction unmatched. DNA for the CDR3: TGTGCCAGCAGCTCGGCGGACAGGAACTCTGGGGCCAACGTCCTGACTTTC. Its protein is CASSSADRNSGANVLTF.

This clonotype showed up just a few times. The chain employs TRBV6-2 or TRBV6-3 and TRBJ1-1; TRBD1 is a possible D gene (5 bases). CDR3 length equals 14 residues. Germline CDR1 reads MNHEY; CDR2 reads SVGEGT. V was clipped by 4 bases and J by 5 bases, with 14 bases between them. The CDR3 DNA reads TGTGCCAGCAGTTCGGACACCATGGGGACTGAAGCTTTCTTT. Translation: CASSSDTMGTEAFF.

V usage is TRBV5-5 and J usage is TRBJ2-5; 8 nucleotides line up with TRBD2. V was pared by 3 bases and J by 5 bases, with 12 bases of the junction left unmatched. The CDR3 spans 16 residues. The germline V gene has CDR1 SGHKS and CDR2 YYEKEE (reference sequence). The CDR3: CASSSPGSGVSETQYF. In DNA, the CDR3 is TGTGCCAGCAGCTCCCCGGGTAGCGGGGTATCTGAGACCCAGTACTTC.

J is TRBJ2-3 and V is TRBV6-2 or TRBV6-3; D is ambiguous. Germline CDR1 reads MNHEY; CDR2 reads SVGEGT. The V and J ends lost 2 bases and 1 base respectively, with 7 bases between them. This CDR3 comprises 14 residues. CDR3 coding DNA: TGTGCCAGCAGTTACACCCAGGGCACAGATACGCAGTATTTT. It translates to CASSYTQGTDTQYF.

In this sample, this clonotype turned up many times. The V call is TRBV7-2, the J call TRBJ2-7; D is perhaps TRBD2 (6 bases). Trimming pared 7 bases from V and 7 bases from J, leaving 8 bases between. The CDR3 totals 10 residues. The germline V gene has CDR1 SGHTA and CDR2 FQGNSA. The CDR3 reads CASTRGEQYV. The DNA of the CDR3 is TGTGCCAGCACCCGGGGGGAGCAGTACGTC.

The V and J genes are TRBV28 and TRBJ1-2; D unresolved. The CDR3 contains 11 residues. Germline values: CDR1 MDHEN, CDR2 SYDVKM. Trimming shortened V by 3 bases and J by 8 bases, and 7 bases separated the two germline ends. The CDR3, as DNA: TGTGCCAGCAGTTTTAGTCAGGGCTACACCTTC. Its translation: CASSFSQGYTF.

In this sample, this clonotype turned up a few times. The J gene is TRBJ1-4, the V gene TRBV5-6; possibly TRBD1 for D (6 bases). V lost 2 bases and J lost 5, with 10 bases in between. CDR1 and CDR2 (germline): SGHDT, YYEEEE. The CDR3 totals 14 residues. DNA for the CDR3: TGTGCCAGCAGCTTTCCTAGGGGGAATGAAAAACTGTTTTTT. Amino acids: CASSFPRGNEKLFF. Full variable domain (rest looked up from reference TRBV5-6 and TRBJ1-4): DAGVTQSPTHLIKTRGQQVTLRCSPKSGHDTVSWYQQALGQGPQFIFQYYEEEERQRGNFPDRFSGHQFPNYSSELNVNALLLGDSALYLCASSFPRGNEKLFFGSGTQLSVL.

Only a few counts were recorded for this clonotype. The chain recombines TRBV5-5 with TRBJ1-2; D remains unclear. In germline, CDR1 is SGHKS, CDR2 YYEKEE (reference sequence). This CDR3 is 16 amino acids long. The V gene lost 1 base and the J gene lost 4 bases, with 17 bases spanning the gap. The CDR3 loop reads CASSLYHPARGYGYTF. In DNA form, the CDR3 reads TGTGCCAGCAGCTTGTATCATCCAGCCCGGGGCTATGGCTACACCTTC.

The chain carries TRBV11-3 and TRBJ2-7; 10 positions match TRBD1. Germline trimming cut 9 bases from V and 3 bases from J; bases unmatched to any gene: 11. Germline V lookup: CDR1 SGHNT, CDR2 YENEEA. The CDR3 totals 15 residues. The CDR3 loop reads CARIDRDRGCYEQYF. The CDR3 bases are TGTGCCAGGATTGACCGGGACAGGGGATGCTACGAGCAGTACTTC. Full variable domain (remainder filled in from reference TRBV11-3 and TRBJ2-7): EAGVVQSPRYKIIEKKQPVAFWCNPISGHNTLYWYLQNLGQGPELLIRYENEEAVDDSQLPKDRFSAERLKGVDSTLKIQPAELGDSAVYLCARIDRDRGCYEQYFGPGTRLTVT.

This clonotype was recorded many times. This chain joins TRBV4-1 and TRBJ2-5, with D possibly TRBD1 on 7 matching bases. V gave up 2 bases and J gave up 1 base, with 11 bases separating them. Germline V CDR1 and CDR2: MGHRA, YSYEKL. This CDR3 contains 15 residues. This CDR3 reads CASSQRQGGQETQYF. The DNA of the CDR3 is TGCGCCAGCAGCCAACGACAGGGAGGCCAAGAGACCCAGTACTTC.

The sample holds a few counts of this clonotype. The chain employs TRBV5-1 and TRBJ2-1, with 10 nucleotides matching TRBD1. This CDR3 is built from 16 residues. Germline CDR1 SGHRS, CDR2 YFSETQ. After removal of 3 bases from V and 5 bases from J, the junction contained 8 bases not matched to a gene. The CDR3 loop is CASSSEGQGIDNEQFF. CDR3 bases: TGCGCCAGCAGCTCCGAGGGACAGGGGATCGACAATGAGCAGTTCTTC.

This chain connects TRBV5-5 to TRBJ2-3, with TRBD1 as a possible D gene (6 bases). In germline, CDR1 is SGHKS, CDR2 YYEKEE (reference sequence). The CDR3 is made up of 13 amino acids. V lost 2 bases to trimming and J lost 6 bases, with 10 bases between them. The CDR3: CASSFVRGDTQYF. In DNA form, the CDR3 reads TGTGCCAGCAGCTTCGTAAGGGGGGATACGCAGTATTTT.

In its sample, this clonotype was seen a few times. The chain is built from TRBV5-5 and TRBJ1-1; weak D call: TRBD1 (5 bases). The CDR3 totals 13 residues. Trimming pared 4 bases from V and 1 base from J, leaving 8 bases between. Germline V lookup: CDR1 SGHKS, CDR2 YYEKEE (reference sequence). The CDR3 DNA sequence: TGTGCCAGCAGCCCGGGACCGAACACTGAAGCTTTCTTT. It translates to CASSPGPNTEAFF.

This clonotype was seen a few times. J is TRBJ1-1 and V is TRBV20-1, with D unclear. Germline V gives CDR1 DFQATT, CDR2 SNEGSKA (reference sequence). V shed 6 bases and J shed 5 bases, with 16 bases lying between them. This CDR3 region has 13 residues. The CDR3 loop reads CSATAWDSTEAFF. In nucleotides, the CDR3 is TGCAGTGCCACCGCCTGGGATTCTACTGAAGCTTTCTTT.

This clonotype was counted only a few times. V gene TRBV6-5 combines with J gene TRBJ2-2; TRBD1 matches 12 bases. Germline V lookup: CDR1 MNHEY, CDR2 SVGAGI. The V segment lost 0 bases and the J segment 6 bases; nucleotides outside the gene matches: 8. This CDR3 is built from 18 residues. The CDR3 sequence: CASSYSFGGQGASGELFF. The CDR3 DNA is TGTGCCAGCAGTTACTCTTTCGGGGGACAGGGGGCCTCCGGGGAGCTGTTTTTT.